These T cell receptor beta chains were read from a single sample in a study of blood T cell repertoires in COVID-19. Clones were read by immunoSEQ multiplex PCR, and TCRdb kept only the in-frame ones, dropping some. Here the sample spans some 180,000 clones, approximately 80% being singletons. The specimen sequenced was PBMCs or T cells enriched from blood (not recorded which). These receptors came from a man between 60 and 75 years old who had been exposed to COVID-19. The CDR3 runs from the conserved cysteine through the conserved F or W. The D gene is left open where the match is weak. Not every row has a clone size; where given, it reads once, few, many or a size class.

v_call	d_call	j_call	clone_size	cdr3_nt	cdr3_aa
TRBV12-3/TRBV12-4	.	TRBJ1-2	.	TGTGCCAGCAGTACAGGGATCTTCTATGGCTACACCTTC	CASSTGIFYGYTF
TRBV5-4	TRBD1	TRBJ1-2	.	TGTGCCAGCAGCTTGGCGGGCGGACAGGCCAACTATGGCTACACCTTC	CASSLAGGQANYGYTF
TRBV7-9	.	TRBJ1-4	.	TGTGCCAGCAGCCCGTGGACATCAACTAATGAAAAACTGTTTTTT	CASSPWTSTNEKLFF
TRBV5-1	TRBD1	TRBJ1-2	.	TGCGCCAGCAGCTTGGCCCGAAATGACAGGGGGCGCGGCTACACCTTC	CASSLARNDRGRGYTF
TRBV19	.	TRBJ2-7	.	TGTGCCAGTCAAGCCTACGGGGGACTGGGAAGCGAGCAGTACTTC	CASQAYGGLGSEQYF
TRBV6-5	TRBD1	TRBJ1-2	.	TGTGCCAGCAGTTACGACAGGGTCTATGGCTACACCTTC	CASSYDRVYGYTF
TRBV18	TRBD1	TRBJ2-7	.	TGTGCCAGCTCACGTACGCCGGGACAGGAGTATTCCTACGAGCAGTACTTC	CASSRTPGQEYSYEQYF
TRBV5-1	.	TRBJ2-3	.	TGCGCCAGCAACCGCAACTTGCGGGCGTTCGGCACAGATACGCAGTATTTT	CASNRNLRAFGTDTQYF
TRBV7-2	.	TRBJ2-4	.	TGTGCCAGCAGCTTAGACAGGGCCAAAAACATTCAGTACTTC	CASSLDRAKNIQYF
TRBV7-2	.	TRBJ2-1	.	TGTGCCAGCAGCGGGGGCCTCAACAATGAGCAGTTCTTC	CASSGGLNNEQFF
TRBV4-2	.	TRBJ2-7	.	TGTGCCAGCAGCCACCCCACAGGGGAGCAGTACTTC	CASSHPTGEQYF
TRBV27	.	TRBJ2-7	.	TGTGCCAGCAGTTTTTTCCCCCCCGGTTCCTACGAGCAGTACTTC	CASSFFPPGSYEQYF
TRBV9	.	TRBJ1-1	.	TGTGCCAGCAGCGTAGCTACGGGGAGGACTGAAGCTTTCTTT	CASSVATGRTEAFF
TRBV30	TRBD1	TRBJ1-2	few	TGTGCCTGGACGCGGGACAGGGGGAACTATGGCTACACCTTC	CAWTRDRGNYGYTF
TRBV30	.	TRBJ1-2	.	TGTGCCGAGGGGGATGGCTACACCTTC	CAEGDGYTF
TRBV6-5	TRBD2	TRBJ2-3	few	TGTGCCAGCGCACGACTAGCGGCCACAGATACGCAGTATTTT	CASARLAATDTQYF
TRBV7-2	TRBD2	TRBJ2-5	many	TGTGCCAGCAGCCCCCAACTAGCGGGAGGAGAGACCCAGTACTTC	CASSPQLAGGETQYF
TRBV24-1	TRBD2	TRBJ2-2	.	TGTGCCACCGGTCAAGCGGGAGGAGGAACCGGGGAGCTGTTTTTT	CATGQAGGGTGELFF
TRBV27	TRBD2	TRBJ2-4	.	TGTGCCAGCAGTCCGTCCCCGGGGGGAACCAAAAACATTCAGTACTTC	CASSPSPGGTKNIQYF
TRBV28	.	TRBJ1-4	.	TGTGCCAGCAGTTTATTGGGGGGAGGTGATGAAAAACTGTTTTTT	CASSLLGGGDEKLFF
TRBV14	TRBD1	TRBJ1-2	.	TGTGCCAGCAGCCATGGGACAGGGGGCTATGGCTACACCTTC	CASSHGTGGYGYTF
TRBV21-1	.	TRBJ1-3	.	TGTGCCAGCAGCAAAGGGATAGACAGTACGGGAAACACCATATATTTT	CASSKGIDSTGNTIYF
TRBV5-4	TRBD1	TRBJ2-1	.	TGTGCCAGCAGCATCACAGGGGACTCCTACAATGAGCAGTTCTTC	CASSITGDSYNEQFF
TRBV2	.	TRBJ2-7	.	TGTGCCAGCAGTGAACCCGGGAGCGCCTCCTACGAGCAGTACTTC	CASSEPGSASYEQYF
TRBV27	.	TRBJ1-5	once	TGTGCCAGCAGTTCCCGGTTAGGCAATCAGCCCCAGCATTTT	CASSSRLGNQPQHF